This is a list of T cell receptor beta chains from one sample in a study of response to subunit inactivated influenza vaccine. TCRdb re-derived calls from the RT-PCR reads in MiXCR, one entry per CDR3 protein. The table has just under 550,000 distinct CDR3 sequences, roughly 25% seen once. These data were also reused for a study on T cells expressing NK-cell markers.

Sample: CD4+ T cells sorted from PBMCs, taken 11 to 12 days after vaccination. The receptors shown here come from a man aged 50 or older who received an inactivated influenza vaccine. The conserved cysteine and the conserved F or W are not part of the CDR3 here. The order of the fields is V gene, CDR3 protein.

v_gene: TRBV12-3/TRBV12-4; CDR3aa: ASSLARRGETQY
v_gene: TRBV6-2/TRBV6-3; CDR3aa: ASSLRGGDGLTQY
v_gene: TRBV11-2; CDR3aa: ASSSDRVSVEQY
v_gene: TRBV6-2/TRBV6-3; CDR3aa: ASSAETAGGAGTEAF
v_gene: TRBV6-2/TRBV6-3; CDR3aa: ASTPTGDSEQY
v_gene: TRBV3-1; CDR3aa: ASSQVLGDRAAYGYT
v_gene: TRBV5-1; CDR3aa: ASSLQGGTGSGEKLF
v_gene: TRBV7-8; CDR3aa: ASSLEVGDYEQY
v_gene: TRBV19; CDR3aa: ARTEGGPHFREQY
v_gene: TRBV18; CDR3aa: ASSPRGTGEQY
v_gene: TRBV3-1; CDR3aa: ASSHSTGSSYEQY
v_gene: TRBV24-1; CDR3aa: ATSDLYEQF
v_gene: TRBV28; CDR3aa: ASSPRDRGYFYNEQF
v_gene: TRBV21-1; CDR3aa: ASSKDSEQKRQTISYEQY
v_gene: TRBV5-1; CDR3aa: ASSLLTGDQSPLH
v_gene: TRBV2; CDR3aa: ASKVGMGEKLF
v_gene: TRBV20-1; CDR3aa: SARKQGARDTQY
v_gene: TRBV7-8; CDR3aa: ASSLALLRLDTGELF
v_gene: TRBV7-8; CDR3aa: ASSLVSGFGANVLT
v_gene: TRBV6-1; CDR3aa: ASSEVSGGNEQY
v_gene: TRBV7-2; CDR3aa: ASSLAFRPNITRETQY
v_gene: TRBV7-2; CDR3aa: ASSPAGGQPQH
v_gene: TRBV3-1; CDR3aa: ASSLSPPGQGADTQY
v_gene: TRBV5-1; CDR3aa: ASSPRDRGLNEQF
v_gene: TRBV6-1; CDR3aa: ASSHNRQANSGANVLT
v_gene: TRBV12-3/TRBV12-4; CDR3aa: ASSPPTGGYNEQF